Given below is one TCR beta chain in context. Its antigen remains undetermined. No much larger clonotype is one base removed from it; base qualities were not supplied. To prepare the library, 5' RACE was applied. Reads for this sample came from an Illumina HiSeq 2500. A second about 7 to 12 cycle PCR used a sample-barcoded 5' primer and a J-beta primer mix. Each TCR beta cDNA molecule received a unique molecular identifier from a template-switch 5' adaptor carrying 12 random nucleotides. At least 2.5 million CDR3-containing paired-end reads were obtained from each sample. All of the RNA was converted into first-strand cDNA using the Mint cDNA synthesis kit, with a TRBC-specific oligonucleotide serving as the primer. After uracil-DNA glycosylase treatment, a first 18-cycle PCR used universal primers M1SS and BC2_uni_R on all cDNA. The authors' pipeline ran thus. For normalization, 1 million high-quality reads, each with a distinct molecular identifier, were randomly selected from each sample. Instead of being binned into consensus sequences, reads with shared molecular identifiers were discarded. MiTCR, with a Q25 quality threshold and the strictest error-elimination algorithm, was used for CDR3 identification, clonotype clustering and error correction. A nonparametric unseen species model with Euler transformation was used to estimate a lower bound on total TCR beta diversity. The raw public data were reprocessed by TCRdb itself: fastp quality trimming at Q25, MiXCR clonotype calling, in-frame beta chains only. Each record represents a unique CDR3 protein, reported with the most common genes and DNA among its rows. TCRdb, rather than the study authors, made the V and J calls. The sample has almost 800,000 distinct CDR3 sequences on record, nearly 60% of them singletons. The biggest ten clones account for approximately 21% of the sample.

The approximately 39 donors, aged 6 to 90 years, were systemically healthy Caucasian individuals from Russia. Each donor gave around 9 milliliters of peripheral blood, collected into EDTA-treated Vacutainer tubes. Ficoll-Paque density-gradient centrifugation was used to isolate PBMCs, with at least 7 million per sample. Trizol reagent was used to extract total RNA from PBMCs, with at least 5.5 micrograms per sample. For every donor, an aliquot of PBMCs went through flow cytometry to measure the percentages of naive CD45RAhigh/CD27high T cells. V ends up 4 bases short and J 3 bases short, with an unmatched junction base count of 7. The CDR3 goes from the cysteine to the phenylalanine over 14 residues. CDR3 DNA is the only sequence kept; it has 42 bases, read in frame from the first base. The germline V gene yields SGDLS for CDR1 and YYNGEE for CDR2. The record originates from a study of blood T cells in healthy people across ages (dated by TCRdb to about 2015). Regarding the research as a whole: In model experiments, template switching captured about one uniquely barcoded TCR beta cDNA molecule for every two T cells. Using deep sequencing normalized with unique cDNA molecular identifiers, the study measured how TCR beta repertoire diversity changes with age. The donors were split into four age groups: young (average about 15 years), middle-aged (about 40), aged (roughly 68) and long-lived (approximately 89). To avoid experimental bias, donors of different ages were distributed randomly across sequencing lanes. For two donors (one aged 18 to 30 and one aged 80 or older), the study analyzed two additional independent replicas of 1 million unique cDNA reads from the same blood draw.

What the work shows at the level of the full study, not this receptor alone: Estimates of total diversity based on one million sequenced T cells were regarded as lower bounds and as underestimates. Compared with the aged group, more naive CD4+ T cells, fewer expanded clones and increased TCR diversity were shown by the long-lived group, suggesting age selection. Conclusive comparison of naive and antigen-experienced compartments was prevented by the profiling of bulk unsorted PBMCs. The CMV infection status of donors was not known, potentially confounding age-related changes in expanded clonotypes. A strong correlation was found between observed TCR beta diversity and the percentage of naive T cells measured by flow cytometry. As age increased, observed TCR beta diversity per million T cells dropped in a roughly linear way, and a significant reduction was already evident by age approximately 40.

This receptor was identified in a man aged 30 to 45 in good health. The sample consisted of blood. The sequence is built from TRBV9 and TRBJ2-7; a stretch of 7 junction bases matches TRBD1. The encoded CDR3 is CASSPTGPNYEQYF. DNA sequence: TGTGCCAGCAGCCCGACAGGGCCTAACTACGAGCAGTACTTC.